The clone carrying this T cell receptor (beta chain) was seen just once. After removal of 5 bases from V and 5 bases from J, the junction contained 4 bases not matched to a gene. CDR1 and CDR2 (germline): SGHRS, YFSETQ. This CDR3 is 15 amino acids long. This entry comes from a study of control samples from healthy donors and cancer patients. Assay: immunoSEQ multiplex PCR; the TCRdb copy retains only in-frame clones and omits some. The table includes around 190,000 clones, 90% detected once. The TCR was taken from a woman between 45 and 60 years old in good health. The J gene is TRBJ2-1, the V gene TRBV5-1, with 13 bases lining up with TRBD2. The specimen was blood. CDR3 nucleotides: TGCGCCAGCAGTTCTGGGACTAGCGGGAACAATGAGCAGTTCTTC. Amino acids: CASSSGTSGNNEQFF.